This TCR beta chain comes out of a study of blood T cells in healthy people across ages. Findings of the study overall: There were more naive CD4+ cells and higher diversity in long-lived donors than in aged donors. Using unsorted PBMCs precluded a conclusive naive versus antigen-experienced comparison.

To note about this clonotype: The antigen remains unidentified.

Germline CDR1 DFQATT, CDR2 SNEGSKA (reference sequence). The CDR3 has 18 amino acids. Trimming left V 3 bases short and J 6 bases short, with 28 bases between. Researchers isolated at least 7 million PBMCs per sample. Per sample, at least 5 micrograms of total RNA were extracted. Primed by a sample-barcoded 5' primer and a J-beta primer mix, a second PCR proceeded for roughly 7 to 12 cycles. TCRdb analysed the 5' RACE reads with MiXCR anew, one entry per CDR3 protein. This table holds 1.5 million to 2 million distinct CDR3 sequences, roughly 43% found once. This chain uses TRBV20-1 with TRBJ2-3, with a weak D call TRBD2 (7 bases). This receptor was identified in a human donor in good health. The source material was blood. The CDR3 region is CSASLWSGGPLSGDTQYF. The CDR3 DNA follows: TGCAGTGCTAGCCTTTGGTCCGGGGGGCCCCTAAGTGGGGATACGCAGTATTTT.